The 9 T cell receptor beta chains below were found in one sample sequenced in a study of lung T cells in sarcoidosis with Löfgren's syndrome. Via MiXCR, TCRdb re-called the reads, giving one row per CDR3 protein. Of some 65,000 distinct CDR3 sequences in the sample, 20% to 25% were seen once. The sequencing input was CD4+ T cells from PBMCs. The receptors shown here come from a human donor with sarcoidosis (Löfgren's syndrome or another form), or a control subject (not recorded which).

This clonotype was recorded many times. CDR3 amino acids: CATRLGGSQYEQYF. CDR3 bases: TGTGCCACCAGACTGGGCGGGTCCCAATACGAGCAGTACTTC. This chain links TRBV6-1 with TRBJ2-7; maybe TRBD2 (5 bases). This CDR3 has 14 amino acids. V lost 10 bases and J lost 4, with 20 bases in between. Germline-derived CDR1 and CDR2 are MNHNS and SASEGT.

This clonotype showed up many times. CDR3 region: CSARPDGGRPQHF. CDR3 coding DNA: TGCAGTGCTAGACCGGACGGGGGGCGGCCCCAGCATTTT. The chain links TRBV20-1 to TRBJ1-5; weak D call: TRBD1 (6 bases). V lost 2 bases and J 9 bases, leaving 14 bases between the germline ends. CDR3 length equals 13 residues. CDR1 and CDR2 from the germline V gene are DFQATT and SNEGSKA (reference sequence).

As regards this clonotype: It may be a read error: a sequence one base away is much more abundant. The chain uses TRBV27 and TRBJ1-5, with no clear D. CDR3 length equals 13 residues. Germline-derived CDR1 and CDR2 are MNHEY and SMNVEV (reference sequence). V was cut by 2 bases and J by 5 bases, with 7 bases left in between. This CDR3 is CASSLEGDQPQHF. The CDR3 DNA sequence: TGTGCCAGCAGTTTAGAGGGAGATCAGCCCCAGCATTTT.

This chain uses TRBV7-9 with TRBJ2-5; D is ambiguous. CDR1 and CDR2 (germline): SEHNR, FQNEAQ (reference sequence). V dropped 3 bases and J dropped 9 bases, with 17 bases sitting between them. The CDR3 totals 14 residues. CDR3 amino acids: CASSLGGSPYPQYF. The CDR3 coding sequence is TGTGCCAGCAGCTTGGGCGGTAGTCCGTATCCCCAGTACTTC.

The genes are TRBV5-6 and TRBJ2-3; D gene ambiguous. The V and J ends lost 1 base and 0 bases respectively, with 9 bases between them. Per germline, CDR1 SGHDT and CDR2 YYEEEE. The CDR3 sequence is 15 residues long. The CDR3 sequence: CASSLNGGSTDTQYF. CDR3 in DNA: TGTGCCAGCAGCTTGAACGGTGGTAGCACAGATACGCAGTATTTT.

Of note for this clonotype: Because the CDR3's place on the DNA is in doubt, the DNA is left out and the CDR3 is given as listed by TCRdb. The rearrangement links TRBV7-5 to TRBJ1-1; TRBD1 reflects the table's D call only, with no check against the DNA. TRBV7-5 is a pseudogene segment. Both ends counted, the CDR3 spans 18 residues. CDR3 sequence: CISVSEARGDRERTEAFF.

The J gene is TRBJ2-7, the V gene TRBV5-1, with 11 bases aligning to TRBD2. This CDR3 is 16 amino acids long. CDR1 is SGHRS, CDR2 YFSETQ, per germline. Trimming removed 2 bases from V and 1 base from J; junction bases left unmatched: 5. The CDR3 region has the DNA TGCGCCAGCAGCTTAACCGGGACTAGCGGTTCCTACGAGCAGTACTTC. This sequence encodes CASSLTGTSGSYEQYF. The full variable domain, its missing parts supplied by reference TRBV5-1 and TRBJ2-7, is KAGVTQTPRYLIKTRGQQVTLSCSPISGHRSVSWYQQTPGQGLQFLFEYFSETQRNKGNFPGRFSGRQFSNSRSEMNVSTLELGDSALYLCASSLTGTSGSYEQYFGPGTRLTVT.

Worth noting for this clonotype: One end of the junction does not line up with germline, which may come from a read error. The V and J genes are TRBV12-3 or TRBV12-4 and TRBJ2-4; possibly TRBD1 for D (6 bases). The CDR3 extends over 13 amino acids. The CDR3 DNA is TGTGCCAGCACTCTCGGACAGAAAAACATTCAGTGCTTC. It codes for CASTLGQKNIQCF.

Note on this clonotype: This may be a read error: a much more frequent sequence differs by one nucleotide. The rearrangement uses TRBV6-8 and TRBJ1-4; D is uncertain. Germline V gene sequence: CDR1 MNHGY, CDR2 SAAAGT. This CDR3 region has 15 residues. CDR3: CASSYDRTTNEKVFF. The CDR3 DNA reads TGTGCCAGCAGTTACGATAGAACAACTAATGAAAAAGTGTTTTTT.